A selection of T cell receptor beta chains follows, all from one sample in a study of tumor and adjacent non-tumor tissue in lung cancer. TCRdb used MiXCR to reprocess the multiplex PCR reads, holding one entry per CDR3 protein. The sample carries 75,000 to 95,000 distinct CDR3 sequences, approximately 65% recorded once. Sample: lung tumor tissue. The receptors originated from a man aged 55 to 70 with non-small cell lung cancer. The CDR3 runs from the conserved cysteine through the conserved F or W. Each record gives: clone size, J gene, D gene, V gene, CDR3 length, CDR3 protein, CDR3 DNA. D genes are given only for firm matches. Clone size is stated in some rows and not others, as once, few, many or a class when expanded.

abundance: few; j_gene: TRBJ1-2; d_gene: -; v_gene: TRBV6-5; len: 17; CDR3aa: CASSHDPRSRSDYGYTF; CDR3nt: TGTGCCAGCAGCCACGACCCCCGTAGTAGGTCGGACTATGGCTACACCTTC
abundance: many; j_gene: TRBJ2-3; d_gene: TRBD1; v_gene: TRBV20-1; len: 18; CDR3aa: CSARDSGREWTGGDTQYF; CDR3nt: TGCAGTGCTAGAGATAGTGGACGCGAGTGGACAGGGGGCGATACGCAGTATTTT
abundance: -; j_gene: TRBJ2-1; d_gene: -; v_gene: TRBV11-1; len: 15; CDR3aa: CVSSSRIGSYNEQLF; CDR3nt: TGTGTCAGCAGCTCCCGGATAGGGTCCTACAATGAGCAGTTATTC
abundance: -; j_gene: TRBJ2-2; d_gene: -; v_gene: TRBV5-4; len: 13; CDR3aa: CASIGDRSGKLFF; CDR3nt: TGTGCCAGCATAGGGGACAGGAGCGGGAAGCTGTTTTTT
abundance: -; j_gene: TRBJ1-5; d_gene: -; v_gene: TRBV6-6; len: 14; CDR3aa: CARSYSGSNQSQHF; CDR3nt: TGTGCCAGGAGTTACTCGGGGAGCAATCAGTCCCAGCATTTT
abundance: many; j_gene: TRBJ2-7; d_gene: -; v_gene: TRBV6-6; len: 14; CDR3aa: CASSAPVAAFEQYF; CDR3nt: TGTGCCAGCAGTGCCCCCGTAGCAGCCTTCGAGCAGTACTTC
abundance: -; j_gene: TRBJ2-5; d_gene: TRBD2; v_gene: TRBV6-5; len: 17; CDR3aa: CARSYSLGSGTQETQYF; CDR3nt: TGTGCCAGAAGTTACTCGTTGGGTAGCGGGACACAAGAGACCCAGTACTTC
abundance: many; j_gene: TRBJ2-1; d_gene: -; v_gene: TRBV4-2; len: 16; CDR3aa: CAGSQNPDRIYNEQFF; CDR3nt: TGTGCCGGCAGCCAGAACCCGGACCGTATTTACAATGAGCAGTTCTTC
abundance: many; j_gene: TRBJ1-1; d_gene: -; v_gene: TRBV6-6; len: 13; CDR3aa: CASSYTPRTEAFF; CDR3nt: TGTGCCAGCAGTTACACCCCGCGGACTGAAGCTTTCTTT
abundance: -; j_gene: TRBJ1-2; d_gene: TRBD1; v_gene: TRBV6-5; len: 16; CDR3aa: CASRIRVDRGENGYTF; CDR3nt: TGTGCCAGCAGAATCCGGGTCGACAGGGGGGAAAATGGCTACACCTTC
abundance: -; j_gene: TRBJ2-7; d_gene: TRBD2; v_gene: TRBV6-5; len: 17; CDR3aa: CASTRLAEGETQYEQYF; CDR3nt: TGTGCCAGCACCCGACTAGCGGAGGGCGAAACACAGTACGAGCAGTACTTC
abundance: many; j_gene: TRBJ2-1; d_gene: TRBD2; v_gene: TRBV6-5; len: 15; CDR3aa: CASSYSLAGANEQFF; CDR3nt: TGTGCCAGCAGTTACTCGTTAGCGGGAGCGAATGAGCAGTTCTTC
abundance: -; j_gene: TRBJ2-7; d_gene: -; v_gene: TRBV7-8; len: 15; CDR3aa: CASSRSSRRMNEQYF; CDR3nt: TGTGCCAGCAGCCGTTCTAGCCGGAGGATGAACGAGCAGTACTTC
abundance: -; j_gene: TRBJ2-7; d_gene: TRBD1; v_gene: TRBV6-4; len: 14; CDR3aa: CATRPGQGRGEQYF; CDR3nt: TGTGCCACCAGACCAGGACAGGGGAGGGGCGAGCAGTACTTC
abundance: -; j_gene: TRBJ2-7; d_gene: -; v_gene: TRBV6-2/TRBV6-3; len: 14; CDR3aa: CATSYSASRDEQYF; CDR3nt: TGTGCCACCAGTTACTCTGCGTCAAGAGACGAGCAGTACTTC
abundance: -; j_gene: TRBJ2-7; d_gene: -; v_gene: TRBV6-5; len: 17; CDR3aa: CATSGMVARSNSYEQYF; CDR3nt: TGTGCCACCAGTGGGATGGTTGCCCGAAGTAATTCCTACGAGCAGTACTTC
abundance: -; j_gene: TRBJ2-1; d_gene: -; v_gene: TRBV6-5; len: 15; CDR3aa: CASTPGLLTYNEQLF; CDR3nt: TGTGCCAGTACCCCGGGACTCCTTACCTACAATGAGCAGTTATTC
abundance: many; j_gene: TRBJ2-2; d_gene: TRBD2; v_gene: TRBV12-3/TRBV12-4; len: 15; CDR3aa: CASSFGGANTGELFF; CDR3nt: TGTGCCAGCAGTTTCGGGGGGGCTAACACCGGGGAGCTGTTTTTT
abundance: -; j_gene: TRBJ2-7; d_gene: TRBD2; v_gene: TRBV5-4; len: 14; CDR3aa: CVSSSTSGGYEQYF; CDR3nt: TGTGTCAGCAGCTCCACTAGCGGGGGCTACGAGCAGTACTTC
abundance: -; j_gene: TRBJ1-2; d_gene: TRBD1; v_gene: TRBV11-3; len: 15; CDR3aa: CASSLIKGAESGNTF; CDR3nt: TGTGCCAGCAGCTTAATTAAGGGGGCTGAGAGTGGCAACACCTTC
abundance: -; j_gene: TRBJ2-7; d_gene: -; v_gene: TRBV4-2; len: 14; CDR3aa: CANSQDVSSNEQYF; CDR3nt: TGTGCCAACAGCCAAGATGTGAGCTCCAACGAGCAGTACTTC
abundance: many; j_gene: TRBJ1-1; d_gene: -; v_gene: TRBV6-5; len: 14; CDR3aa: CASSYSWGATEAFF; CDR3nt: TGTGCCAGCAGTTACTCATGGGGGGCCACTGAAGCTTTCTTT
abundance: many; j_gene: TRBJ1-1; d_gene: TRBD1; v_gene: TRBV12-3/TRBV12-4; len: 13; CDR3aa: CASSFQGAYEAFF; CDR3nt: TGTGCCAGCAGTTTTCAGGGGGCGTATGAAGCTTTCTTT
abundance: -; j_gene: TRBJ2-5; d_gene: -; v_gene: TRBV11-2; len: 15; CDR3aa: CASSLWGSVQETQYF; CDR3nt: TGTGCCAGCAGCTTATGGGGGTCGGTCCAAGAAACCCAGTACTTC
abundance: -; j_gene: TRBJ2-1; d_gene: -; v_gene: TRBV6-2/TRBV6-3; len: 15; CDR3aa: CASSPRDNFYNEQFF; CDR3nt: TGTGCCAGCAGCCCGAGGGACAACTTCTACAATGAGCAGTTCTTC
abundance: -; j_gene: TRBJ2-4; d_gene: -; v_gene: TRBV6-1; len: 13; CDR3aa: CVSTRVAKNIRYF; CDR3nt: TGTGTCAGCACCCGGGTAGCCAAAAACATTCGGTACTTC
abundance: -; j_gene: TRBJ1-6; d_gene: -; v_gene: TRBV20-1; len: 14; CDR3aa: CNAKSAGYNSPLHF; CDR3nt: TGCAATGCTAAATCGGCTGGCTATAATTCACCCCTCCACTTT
abundance: -; j_gene: TRBJ2-3; d_gene: -; v_gene: TRBV20-1; len: 11; CDR3aa: CSADRTDTQYF; CDR3nt: TGCAGTGCCGACCGGACAGATACGCAGTATTTT
abundance: -; j_gene: TRBJ1-2; d_gene: TRBD1; v_gene: TRBV6-1; len: 16; CDR3aa: CASARDRSPVDYGYTF; CDR3nt: TGTGCCAGCGCCAGGGACAGGAGTCCCGTCGACTATGGCTACACCTTC
abundance: -; j_gene: TRBJ2-1; d_gene: TRBD2; v_gene: TRBV4-2; len: 17; CDR3aa: CASSQRPRLAGGDEQFF; CDR3nt: TGTGCCAGCAGCCAACGACCGAGACTAGCGGGGGGGGACGAGCAGTTCTTC
abundance: many; j_gene: TRBJ2-3; d_gene: -; v_gene: TRBV4-3; len: 17; CDR3aa: CASSQLIKRGIADTQYF; CDR3nt: TGCGCCAGCAGCCAGCTCATAAAGAGAGGCATAGCAGATACGCAGTATTTT
abundance: few; j_gene: TRBJ2-1; d_gene: -; v_gene: TRBV12-3/TRBV12-4; len: 15; CDR3aa: CAGSLMAGKNNEQFF; CDR3nt: TGTGCCGGCAGTTTAATGGCGGGGAAAAACAACGAGCAGTTCTTC
abundance: -; j_gene: TRBJ1-1; d_gene: -; v_gene: TRBV12-3/TRBV12-4; len: 11; CDR3aa: CASSWNIEAFF; CDR3nt: TGTGCCAGCAGCTGGAACATTGAGGCTTTCTTT
abundance: many; j_gene: TRBJ2-1; d_gene: -; v_gene: TRBV28; len: 14; CDR3aa: CASSLFSRWGEQFF; CDR3nt: TGTGCCAGCAGTTTATTTTCCAGGTGGGGTGAGCAGTTCTTC
abundance: -; j_gene: TRBJ2-1; d_gene: -; v_gene: TRBV11-1; len: 15; CDR3aa: CASSFSQTSYNKQFF; CDR3nt: TGTGCCAGCAGCTTTAGCCAGACCTCCTACAATAAGCAGTTCTTC
abundance: -; j_gene: TRBJ2-6; d_gene: -; v_gene: TRBV6-5; len: 17; CDR3aa: CASSFHSGGSGANVLTF; CDR3nt: TGTGCCAGCAGTTTCCATTCAGGTGGCTCTGGGGCCAACGTCCTGACTTTC
abundance: -; j_gene: TRBJ2-1; d_gene: TRBD2; v_gene: TRBV29-1; len: 13; CDR3aa: CSAPGTSSDEQLF; CDR3nt: TGCAGCGCCCCCGGGACTAGCTCCGATGAGCAGCTCTTC
abundance: -; j_gene: TRBJ2-1; d_gene: -; v_gene: TRBV29-1; len: 14; CDR3aa: CSVDPLEKYNGQFF; CDR3nt: TGTAGCGTTGATCCCCTGGAGAAATACAATGGGCAGTTCTTC
abundance: -; j_gene: TRBJ1-6; d_gene: -; v_gene: TRBV6-5; len: 15; CDR3aa: CARRTTALRNSPLHF; CDR3nt: TGTGCAAGAAGAACGACGGCCTTGAGGAATTCACCCCTCCACTTT
abundance: once; j_gene: TRBJ2-3; d_gene: TRBD1; v_gene: TRBV11-1; len: 16; CDR3aa: CASSIVQGASPDAQYF; CDR3nt: TGTGCCAGCAGCATTGTACAGGGGGCGTCGCCAGATGCGCAGTATTTT
abundance: few; j_gene: TRBJ1-2; d_gene: -; v_gene: TRBV7-9; len: 13; CDR3aa: CPSSAGTRYGYTF; CDR3nt: TGTCCCAGCAGCGCCGGGACACGTTATGGCTACACCTTC
abundance: many; j_gene: TRBJ2-3; d_gene: -; v_gene: TRBV28; len: 15; CDR3aa: CASSFGGTGTDTQYF; CDR3nt: TGTGCCAGCAGTTTCGGCGGGACTGGTACAGATACGCAGTATTTT
abundance: -; j_gene: TRBJ2-7; d_gene: -; v_gene: TRBV7-8; len: 15; CDR3aa: CASSDDLVRSYKQYF; CDR3nt: TGTGCCAGCAGCGACGACCTAGTGAGGTCCTACAAGCAGTACTTC
abundance: many; j_gene: TRBJ1-4; d_gene: TRBD1; v_gene: TRBV10-3; len: 14; CDR3aa: CAISEGQGGEKLFF; CDR3nt: TGTGCCATCAGTGAAGGACAGGGAGGAGAAAAACTGTTTTTT